The 6 T cell receptor beta chains in this list originate from one sample, sequenced in a study of blood T cell repertoires in COVID-19. The data were produced by immunoSEQ multiplex PCR, yet TCRdb's version contains in-frame clones alone and is incomplete. Here the sample spans 70,000 to 95,000 clones, roughly 90% being singletons. The specimen sequenced was peripheral blood. All receptors come from a man aged 50-60 years with COVID-19, enrolled during active disease.

The chain couples TRBV7-7 to TRBJ2-1; 10 bases are shared with TRBD2. The CDR3 has 15 amino acids. Germline lookup yields CDR1 SSHAT and CDR2 FNYEAQ (reference sequence). The V segment lost 1 base and the J segment 6 bases; nucleotides outside the gene matches: 3. This chain's CDR3 is CASSLGLAGVNEQFF. The CDR3 coding sequence is TGTGCCAGCAGCTTAGGCCTAGCGGGAGTCAATGAGCAGTTCTTC.

There are a few counts of this clone. A read error may produce the germline difference seen at one junction end. The chain uses TRBV9 and TRBJ1-1; no clear D. CDR3 length: 13 residues. Germline V gene lookup returns CDR1 SGDLS and CDR2 YYNGEE. CDR3 in amino acids: CASSVGVNSEAFF. CDR3 coding DNA: TGTGCCAGCAGCGTAGGTGTGAACTCTGAAGCTTTCTTT.

This clone was found once. V is TRBV6-1 and J is TRBJ1-5; weak D call: TRBD1 (6 bases). The V gene lost 3 bases and the J gene lost 11 bases, with 20 bases spanning the gap. From germline, CDR1 is MNHNS and CDR2 SASEGT. The CDR3 consists of 15 residues. The CDR3 nucleotides read TGTGCCAGCAGTGACGCAGGGACACGAGGAGAAGCCCAGCATTTT. It yields the protein CASSDAGTRGEAQHF.

The rearrangement uses TRBV5-1 and TRBJ2-1, with 9 bases identical to TRBD2. From germline, CDR1 is SGHRS and CDR2 YFSETQ. V gave up 3 bases and J gave up 1 base; unmatched junction bases: 8. The CDR3 is 17 residues long. The CDR3 region has the DNA TGCGCCAGCAGCTCCCATAAGACTAGCGGTTCCTACAATGAGCAGTTCTTC. It translates to CASSSHKTSGSYNEQFF.

V is TRBV9 and J is TRBJ2-5; D gene unclear. Trimming pared 0 bases from V and 7 bases from J, leaving 13 bases between. The CDR3 is 14 amino acids. CDR1 is SGDLS and CDR2 is YYNGEE in the germline V gene. CDR3 region: CASSVGNGWRTQYF. CDR3 nucleotides: TGTGCCAGCAGCGTAGGGAATGGATGGAGGACCCAGTACTTC.

V usage is TRBV2 and J usage is TRBJ1-1, with a possible D match to TRBD1 (5 bases). Trimming shortened V by 6 bases and J by 3 bases, and 20 bases separated the two germline ends. The CDR3 length is 16 residues. The germline V gene encodes CDR1 SNHLY and CDR2 FYNNEI. CDR3 DNA: TGTGCCAGCAGCCTTCCCCGCCACCCAGGGTACACTGAAGCTTTCTTT. Amino acids: CASSLPRHPGYTEAFF.